The next 9 T cell receptor beta chains were all read from a single sample in a study of blood T cell repertoires in COVID-19. Clones were read by immunoSEQ multiplex PCR, and TCRdb kept only the in-frame ones, dropping some. The data show 100,000 to 150,000 clones, around 87% seen once. Source material: peripheral blood. These receptors were taken from a woman in her sixties with acute or convalescent COVID-19.

The chain recombines TRBV28 with TRBJ2-2; D is possibly TRBD2 (6 bases). The CDR3 has 13 amino acids. Germline assignment: CDR1 MDHEN and CDR2 SYDVKM. Trimming removed 2 bases at V and 11 bases at J, with 12 bases between. CDR3 amino acids: CASSLGGIGELFF. The CDR3 bases are TGTGCCAGCAGTTTAGGAGGGATCGGAGAGCTGTTTTTT.

This clone came up a few times. The chain carries TRBV6-5 and TRBJ1-2; D gene ambiguous. The CDR3 runs to 14 residues. Trimming took off 6 bases at V and 1 base at J, with 12 bases between the two ends. Germline-derived CDR1 and CDR2 are MNHEY and SVGAGI. CDR3 bases: TGTGCCAGCAGCCGAGGTAGCGGTAACTATGGCTACACCTTC. It translates to CASSRGSGNYGYTF.

This chain uses TRBV18 with TRBJ2-3; TRBD2 aligns across 11 bases. The germline V gene has CDR1 KGHSH and CDR2 LQKENI. J gave up 3 bases and V 1 base, and 3 bases lay outside the gene matches. The CDR3 is 16 residues long. The DNA for the CDR3 is TGTGCCAGCTCACCACTAGCGGGAGGGGCAACAGATACGCAGTATTTT. Residues: CASSPLAGGATDTQYF.

This chain uses TRBV3-1 (or the pseudogene TRBV3-2) with TRBJ1-5, with D hard to call. This CDR3 contains 14 residues. Per germline, CDR1 LGHDT and CDR2 YNNKEL (reference sequence). V was pared by 0 bases and J by 7 bases, with 10 bases between. DNA of the CDR3: TGTGCCAGCAGCCAAGATAGTTCGGGACAGCCCCAGCATTTT. Protein: CASSQDSSGQPQHF.

The V gene is TRBV29-1, the J gene TRBJ1-5; unclear D gene. This CDR3 has 13 residues. Germline CDR1 SQVTM, CDR2 ANQGSEA. Trimming cost V 5 bases and J 7 bases, with 15 bases left between them. CDR3 protein: CSVQSGWGQPQHF. In nucleotides, the CDR3 is TGCAGCGTTCAGTCGGGATGGGGACAGCCCCAGCATTTT.

This clone was picked up one time. The chain joins TRBV24-1 to TRBJ2-1, with TRBD2 matching 14 bases. Germline V lookup: CDR1 KGHDR, CDR2 SFDVKD. This CDR3 is built from 19 residues. Losses at the gene ends were 4 bases for V and 4 bases for J; bases not matched to a gene: 11. For the CDR3, the DNA is TGTGCCACCAGTGACCAAAATGGGACTAGCGGGAGTTTTTACAATGAGCAGTTCTTC. It is translated as CATSDQNGTSGSFYNEQFF.

This clone was recorded once. Other DNA sequences of this sample code for an identical CDR3. This sequence joins TRBV6-5 and TRBJ1-3; D remains unclear. Germline V gene sequence: CDR1 MNHEY, CDR2 SVGAGI. The CDR3 length is 14 residues. Trimming took off 2 bases at V and 1 base at J, with 6 bases between the two ends. CDR3 sequence reads: CASSYRGSGNTIYF. DNA for the CDR3: TGTGCCAGCAGTTACAGAGGGTCTGGAAACACCATATATTTT.

The chain uses TRBV18 and TRBJ2-3, with D maybe TRBD1 (5 bases). The CDR3 contains 12 residues. Trimming cost V 3 bases and J 6 bases, with 7 bases left between them. Germline V CDR1 and CDR2: KGHSH, LQKENI. The CDR3 DNA reads as TGTGCCAGCTCACCGCAGGGTGATACGCAGTATTTT. This sequence encodes CASSPQGDTQYF. Using reference TRBV18 and TRBJ2-3 for the parts outside the CDR3, the full variable domain is NAGVMQNPRHLVRRRGQEARLRCSPMKGHSHVYWYRQLPEEGLKFMVYLQKENIIDESGMPKERFSAEFPKEGPSILRIQQVVRGDSAAYFCASSPQGDTQYFGPGTRLTVL.

The gene calls are TRBV28 and TRBJ1-1, with no clear D. The V end was cut by 1 base, the J end by 6 bases, with 6 bases between. In germline, CDR1 is MDHEN, CDR2 SYDVKM. The CDR3 runs to 12 residues. CDR3 amino acids: CASSLLVAEAFF. The CDR3 DNA sequence: TGTGCCAGCAGTTTATTAGTCGCTGAAGCTTTCTTT.